This TCR beta chain was found in a study of technical replicates of blood from four donors. This clone was seen a single time. Profiled with immunoSEQ multiplex PCR; TCRdb holds only in-frame clones, not every one. The table includes tens of thousands of clones, 90% to 97% detected once. The sequenced material came from T cells isolated from PBMCs. The clonotype comes from a human donor in good health.

DNA for the CDR3: TGTGCCAGCAGCCCCCCAGGGTCCGCTGGAAACACCATATATTTT. It yields the protein CASSPPGSAGNTIYF. The rearrangement joins TRBV6-5 to TRBJ1-3; a weak D match, TRBD1 (5 bases). Germline CDR1 and CDR2: MNHEY and SVGAGI. V lost 6 bases to trimming and J lost 2 bases, with 14 bases between them. The length of the CDR3 is 15 residues.